This T cell receptor (beta chain) appears in the sequencing data of a study of blood T cell repertoires in COVID-19. The overall study: Some COVID-19 samples were acute and others convalescent; all came from the United States, Italy and Spain. In each case, the material was cDNA or gDNA derived from T cells, B-cell-depleted T cells, or PBMCs.

This CDR3 comprises 14 residues. Per the germline V gene, CDR1 is SQVTM and CDR2 is ANQGSEA. The V and J ends lost 6 bases and 1 base, in that order; junction bases with no gene match: 5. Per the original data handling: Amplifying reference gene primers gave estimates of nucleated cell counts. Profiled with immunoSEQ multiplex PCR; TCRdb holds only in-frame clones, not every one. The DNA gave D and trimming, while V, J and clone size come from that table. The sample shows roughly 90,000 clones, approximately 85% of them seen only once. The chain combines TRBV29-1 with TRBJ2-3; 9 nucleotides line up with TRBD1. This receptor was taken from a human donor in a cohort sampled during active COVID-19. Sequencing was done on a sample of peripheral blood. The CDR3 DNA reads TGCAGCGTCACCCGGGACAGGGGCACAGATACGCAGTATTTT. Its translation is CSVTRDRGTDTQYF.